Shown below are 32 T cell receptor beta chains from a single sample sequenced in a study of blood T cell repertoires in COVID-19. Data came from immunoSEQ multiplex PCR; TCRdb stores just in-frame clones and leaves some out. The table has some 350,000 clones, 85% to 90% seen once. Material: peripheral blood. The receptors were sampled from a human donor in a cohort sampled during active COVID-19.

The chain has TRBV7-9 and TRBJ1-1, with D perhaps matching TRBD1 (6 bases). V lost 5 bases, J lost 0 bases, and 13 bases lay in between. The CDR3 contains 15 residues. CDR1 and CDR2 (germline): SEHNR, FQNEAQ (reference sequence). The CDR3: CASSPYREMNTEAFF. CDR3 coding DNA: TGTGCCAGCAGCCCATACAGGGAAATGAACACTGAAGCTTTCTTT.

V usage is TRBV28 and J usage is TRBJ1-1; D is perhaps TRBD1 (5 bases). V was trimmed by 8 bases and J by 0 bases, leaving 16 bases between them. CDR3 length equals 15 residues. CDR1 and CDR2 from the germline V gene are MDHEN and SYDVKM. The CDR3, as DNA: TGTGCCAGCCTGGGCGGGGGGAACTTGAACACTGAAGCTTTCTTT. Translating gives CASLGGGNLNTEAFF.

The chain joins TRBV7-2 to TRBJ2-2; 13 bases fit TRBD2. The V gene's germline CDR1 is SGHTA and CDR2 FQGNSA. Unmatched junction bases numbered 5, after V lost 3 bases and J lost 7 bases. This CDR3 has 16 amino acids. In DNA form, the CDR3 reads TGTGCCAGCAGCTTTGGGACTAGCGGGGTGAGCGGGGAGCTGTTTTTT. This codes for CASSFGTSGVSGELFF.

For the CDR3, the DNA is TGTGCCAGCCGGCGGACAGGGGATACGAACACTGAAGCTTTCTTT. It yields the protein CASRRTGDTNTEAFF. J is TRBJ1-1 and V is TRBV28, with 9 positions matching TRBD1. CDR3 length equals 15 residues. V was clipped by 8 bases and J by 1 base; unmatched bases: 8. Germline loops: CDR1 MDHEN, CDR2 SYDVKM.

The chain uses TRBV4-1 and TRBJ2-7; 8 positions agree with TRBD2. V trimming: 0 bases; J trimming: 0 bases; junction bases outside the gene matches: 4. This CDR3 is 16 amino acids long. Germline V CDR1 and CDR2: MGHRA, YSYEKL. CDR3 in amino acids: CASSQERLAHSYEQYF. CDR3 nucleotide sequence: TGCGCCAGCAGCCAAGAGCGACTAGCGCACTCCTACGAGCAGTACTTC.

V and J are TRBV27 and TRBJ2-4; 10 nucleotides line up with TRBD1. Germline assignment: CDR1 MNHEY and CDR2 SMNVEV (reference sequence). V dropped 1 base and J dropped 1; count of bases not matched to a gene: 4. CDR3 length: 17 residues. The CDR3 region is CASSLWPDRGAKNIQYF. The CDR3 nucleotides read TGTGCCAGCAGTTTATGGCCGGACAGGGGGGCCAAAAACATTCAGTACTTC.

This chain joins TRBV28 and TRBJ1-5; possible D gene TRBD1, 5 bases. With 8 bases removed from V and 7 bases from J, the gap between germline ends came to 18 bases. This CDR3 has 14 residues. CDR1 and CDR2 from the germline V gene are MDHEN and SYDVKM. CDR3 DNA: TGTGCCAGCGCCTTTTTTAGCGGACACCAGCCCCAGCATTTT. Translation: CASAFFSGHQPQHF.

The CDR3 DNA reads TGTGCCAGTAGTCCCGGGACAGGGGCTGAAAAACTGTTTTTT. It is translated as CASSPGTGAEKLFF. The chain combines TRBV19 with TRBJ1-4; 10 bases line up with TRBD1. Germline CDR1 is LNHDA and CDR2 is SQIVND (reference sequence). This CDR3 region has 14 residues. With V trimmed by 5 bases and J by 7 bases, 4 bases remained unmatched.

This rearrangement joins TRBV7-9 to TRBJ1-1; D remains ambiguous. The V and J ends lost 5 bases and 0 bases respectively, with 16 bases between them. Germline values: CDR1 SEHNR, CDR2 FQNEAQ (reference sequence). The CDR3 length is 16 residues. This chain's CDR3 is CASSLGRESLNTEAFF. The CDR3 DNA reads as TGTGCCAGCAGCCTAGGCCGGGAGAGCTTGAACACTGAAGCTTTCTTT.

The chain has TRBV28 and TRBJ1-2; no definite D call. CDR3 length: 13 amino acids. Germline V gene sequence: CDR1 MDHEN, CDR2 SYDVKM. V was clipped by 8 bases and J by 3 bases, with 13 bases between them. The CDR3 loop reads CASGLDGDYGYTF. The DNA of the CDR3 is TGTGCCAGCGGTCTCGACGGAGACTATGGCTACACCTTC.

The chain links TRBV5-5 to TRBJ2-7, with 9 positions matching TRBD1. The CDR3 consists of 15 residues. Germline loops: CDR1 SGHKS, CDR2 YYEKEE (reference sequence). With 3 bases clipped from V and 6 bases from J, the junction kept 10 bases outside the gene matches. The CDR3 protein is CASSSAGTGWSEQYF. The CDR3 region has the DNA TGTGCCAGCAGCTCTGCCGGGACAGGGTGGAGCGAGCAGTACTTC.

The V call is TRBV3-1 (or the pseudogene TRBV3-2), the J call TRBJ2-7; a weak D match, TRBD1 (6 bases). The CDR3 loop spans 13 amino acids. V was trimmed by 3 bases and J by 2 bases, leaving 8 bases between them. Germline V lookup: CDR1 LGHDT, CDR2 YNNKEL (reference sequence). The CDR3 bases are TGTGCCAGCAGCCAGGACAGAGCCTACGAGCAGTACTTC. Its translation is CASSQDRAYEQYF.

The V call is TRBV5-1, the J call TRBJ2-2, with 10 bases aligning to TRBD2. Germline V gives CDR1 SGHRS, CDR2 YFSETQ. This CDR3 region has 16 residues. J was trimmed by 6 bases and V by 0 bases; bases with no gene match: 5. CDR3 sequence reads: CASSLVGTSVAGELFF. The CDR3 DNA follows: TGCGCCAGCAGCTTGGTTGGGACTAGCGTTGCCGGGGAGCTGTTTTTT.

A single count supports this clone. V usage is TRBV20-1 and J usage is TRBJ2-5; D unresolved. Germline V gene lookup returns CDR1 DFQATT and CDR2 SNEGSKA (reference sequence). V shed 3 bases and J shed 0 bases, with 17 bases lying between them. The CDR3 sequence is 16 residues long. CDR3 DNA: TGCAGTGCTAGTGGTGATGCACCTACGTACCAAGAGACCCAGTACTTC. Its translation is CSASGDAPTYQETQYF.

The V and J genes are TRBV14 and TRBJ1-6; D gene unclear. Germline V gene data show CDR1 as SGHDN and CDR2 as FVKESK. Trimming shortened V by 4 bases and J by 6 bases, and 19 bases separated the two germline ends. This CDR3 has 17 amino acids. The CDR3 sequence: CASSPSFGSGRNSPLHF. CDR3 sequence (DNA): TGTGCCAGCAGCCCCAGTTTCGGATCTGGGCGTAATTCACCCCTCCACTTT.

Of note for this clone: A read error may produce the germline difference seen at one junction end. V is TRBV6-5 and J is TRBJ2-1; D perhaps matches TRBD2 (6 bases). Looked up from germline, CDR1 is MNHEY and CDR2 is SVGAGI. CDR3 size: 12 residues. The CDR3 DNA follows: TGTGCCAGCAGTCTGCACCGGGACTCTCCGATCTTC. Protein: CASSLHRDSPIF.

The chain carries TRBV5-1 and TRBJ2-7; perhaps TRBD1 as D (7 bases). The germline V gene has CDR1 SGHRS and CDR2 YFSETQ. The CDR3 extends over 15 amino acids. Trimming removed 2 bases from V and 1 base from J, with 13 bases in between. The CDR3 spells CASSFNQGGSYEQYF. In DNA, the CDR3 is TGCGCCAGCAGCTTTAATCAGGGGGGTTCCTACGAGCAGTACTTC.

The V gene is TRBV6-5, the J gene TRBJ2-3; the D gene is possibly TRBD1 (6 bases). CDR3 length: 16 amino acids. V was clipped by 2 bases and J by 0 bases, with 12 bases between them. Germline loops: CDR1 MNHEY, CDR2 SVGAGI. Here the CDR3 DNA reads TGTGCCAGCAGTTACGGTAGGACAGTTAGCACAGATACGCAGTATTTT. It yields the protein CASSYGRTVSTDTQYF.

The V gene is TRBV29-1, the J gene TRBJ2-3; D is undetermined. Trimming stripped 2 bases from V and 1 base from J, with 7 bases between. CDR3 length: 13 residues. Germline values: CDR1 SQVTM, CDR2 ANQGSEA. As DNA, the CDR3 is TGCAGCGTTGAACAGGTCGGCACAGATACGCAGTATTTT. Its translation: CSVEQVGTDTQYF.

The CDR3 reads CASRPSGYSPLHF. The CDR3 DNA reads as TGTGCCAGCCGACCCTCCGGGTATTCACCCCTCCACTTT. The J gene is TRBJ1-6, the V gene TRBV2; no firm D call. V was clipped by 8 bases and J by 8 bases, with 13 bases between them. This CDR3 has 13 residues. Germline CDR1 SNHLY, CDR2 FYNNEI.

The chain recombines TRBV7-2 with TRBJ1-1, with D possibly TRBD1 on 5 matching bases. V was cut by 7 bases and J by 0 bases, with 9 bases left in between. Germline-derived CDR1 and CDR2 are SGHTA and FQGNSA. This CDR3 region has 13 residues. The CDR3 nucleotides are TGTGCCAGCACCACGGGGGTGAACACTGAAGCTTTCTTT. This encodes CASTTGVNTEAFF.

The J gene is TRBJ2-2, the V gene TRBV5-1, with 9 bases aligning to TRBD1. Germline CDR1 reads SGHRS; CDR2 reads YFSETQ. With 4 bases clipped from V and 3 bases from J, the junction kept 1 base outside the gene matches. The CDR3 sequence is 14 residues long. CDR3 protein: CASSRTGDTGELFF. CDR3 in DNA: TGCGCCAGCAGCCGGACAGGGGACACCGGGGAGCTGTTTTTT.

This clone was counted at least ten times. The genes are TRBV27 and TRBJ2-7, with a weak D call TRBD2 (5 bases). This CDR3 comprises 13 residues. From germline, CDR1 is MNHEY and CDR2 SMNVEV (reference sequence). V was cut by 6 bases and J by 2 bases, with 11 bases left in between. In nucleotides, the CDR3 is TGTGCCAGCAGAGGAGGCAGCACCTACGAGCAGTACTTC. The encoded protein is CASRGGSTYEQYF.

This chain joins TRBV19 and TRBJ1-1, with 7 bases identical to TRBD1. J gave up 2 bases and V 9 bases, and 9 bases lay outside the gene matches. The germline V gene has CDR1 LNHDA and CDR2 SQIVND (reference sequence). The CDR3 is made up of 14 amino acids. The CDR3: CASTYRGPNTEAFF. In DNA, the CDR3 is TGTGCCAGCACTTACAGGGGCCCTAACACTGAAGCTTTCTTT.

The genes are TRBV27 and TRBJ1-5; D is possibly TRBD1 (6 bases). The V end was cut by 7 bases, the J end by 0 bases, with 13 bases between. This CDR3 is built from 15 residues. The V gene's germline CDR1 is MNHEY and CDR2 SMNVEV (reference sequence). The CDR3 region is CASKRGGYSNQPQHF. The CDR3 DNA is TGTGCCAGCAAGAGGGGGGGATATAGCAATCAGCCCCAGCATTTT.

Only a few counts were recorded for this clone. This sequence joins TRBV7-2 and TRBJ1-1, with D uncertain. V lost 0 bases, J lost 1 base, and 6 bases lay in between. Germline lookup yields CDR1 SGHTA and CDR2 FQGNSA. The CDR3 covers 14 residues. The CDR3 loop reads CASSLARGNTEAFF. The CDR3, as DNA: TGTGCCAGCAGCTTAGCGCGGGGGAACACTGAAGCTTTCTTT. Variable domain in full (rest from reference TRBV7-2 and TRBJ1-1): GAGVSQSPSNKVTEKGKDVELRCDPISGHTALYWYRQSLGQGLEFLIYFQGNSAPDKSGLPSDRFSAERTGGSVSTLTIQRTQQEDSAVYLCASSLARGNTEAFFGQGTRLTVV.

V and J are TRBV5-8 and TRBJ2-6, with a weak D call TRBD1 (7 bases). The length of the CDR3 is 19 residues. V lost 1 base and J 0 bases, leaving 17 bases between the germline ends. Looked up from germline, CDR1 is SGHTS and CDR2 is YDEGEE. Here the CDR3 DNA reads TGTGCCAGCAGCTTGTGGTGGGCAGGGGGGAGCTCTGGGGCCAACGTCCTGACTTTC. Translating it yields CASSLWWAGGSSGANVLTF.

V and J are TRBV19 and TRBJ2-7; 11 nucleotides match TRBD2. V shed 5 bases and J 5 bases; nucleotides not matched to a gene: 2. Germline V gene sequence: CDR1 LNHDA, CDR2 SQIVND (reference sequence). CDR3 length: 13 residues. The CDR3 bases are TGTGCCAGTAGTGAACTAGCGGGAGACGAGCAGTACTTC. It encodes CASSELAGDEQYF.

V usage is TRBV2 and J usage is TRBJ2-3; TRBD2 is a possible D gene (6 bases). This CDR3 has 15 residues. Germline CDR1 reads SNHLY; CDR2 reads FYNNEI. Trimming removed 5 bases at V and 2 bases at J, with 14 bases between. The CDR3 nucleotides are TGTGCCAGCAGTCCTGGCGGGGTTGTCACAGATACGCAGTATTTT. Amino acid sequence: CASSPGGVVTDTQYF.

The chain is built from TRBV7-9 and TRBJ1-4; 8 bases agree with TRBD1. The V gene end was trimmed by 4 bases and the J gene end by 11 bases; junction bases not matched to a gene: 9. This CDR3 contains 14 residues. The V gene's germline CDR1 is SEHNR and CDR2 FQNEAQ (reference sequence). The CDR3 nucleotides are TGTGCCAGCAGCTCGGGACAGGCTAATGGGAAACTGTTTTTT. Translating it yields CASSSGQANGKLFF.

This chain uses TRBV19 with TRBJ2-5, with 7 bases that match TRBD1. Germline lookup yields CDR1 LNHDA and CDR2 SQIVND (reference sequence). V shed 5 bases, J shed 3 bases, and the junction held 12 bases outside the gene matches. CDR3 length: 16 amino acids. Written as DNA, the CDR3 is TGTGCCAGTAGTGCCAGGGGGAGTCTCGGCAAAGAGACCCAGTACTTC. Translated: CASSARGSLGKETQYF.

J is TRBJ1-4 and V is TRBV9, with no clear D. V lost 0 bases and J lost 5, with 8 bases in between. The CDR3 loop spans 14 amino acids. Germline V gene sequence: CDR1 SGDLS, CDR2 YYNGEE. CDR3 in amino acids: CASSVATENEKLFF. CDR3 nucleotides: TGTGCCAGCAGCGTAGCAACAGAGAATGAAAAACTGTTTTTT.